The 25 T cell receptor beta chains below were found in one sample sequenced in a study of blood T cell repertoires in COVID-19. This table comes from immunoSEQ multiplex PCR, and its TCRdb copy is limited to in-frame clones, with some not included. Of fewer than 120,000 clones listed, 88% are singletons. What was sequenced was peripheral blood. The receptor source for this set is a woman aged 45-65 years with acute or convalescent COVID-19.

V usage is TRBV5-4 and J usage is TRBJ2-3, with D perhaps matching TRBD2 (6 bases). Trimming removed 5 bases at V and 5 bases at J, with 15 bases between. Germline loops: CDR1 SGHNT, CDR2 YYREEE (reference sequence). The CDR3 runs to 14 residues. For the CDR3, the DNA is TGTGCCAGCAGAGTGGATAGCGGTGGAGATACGCAGTATTTT. Protein sequence: CASRVDSGGDTQYF.

The chain links TRBV12-5 to TRBJ2-2; 7 positions agree with TRBD1. CDR3 length equals 15 residues. The V segment lost 6 bases and the J segment 3 bases; nucleotides outside the gene matches: 7. Looked up from germline, CDR1 is LGHNT and CDR2 is FRNRAP. The CDR3 DNA sequence: TGTGCTAGTGGAAAAACAGGGGTGGACACCGGGGAGCTGTTTTTT. This codes for CASGKTGVDTGELFF.

V usage is TRBV6-2 or TRBV6-3 and J usage is TRBJ1-6; 10 bases fit TRBD1. Germline lookup yields CDR1 MNHEY and CDR2 SVGEGT. J gave up 12 bases and V 3 bases, and 14 bases lay outside the gene matches. The CDR3 totals 17 residues. CDR3 DNA sequence: TGTGCCAGCAGTTATGGGGTCTCCGGGACAGGGGCAGTACCCCTCCACTTT. Protein: CASSYGVSGTGAVPLHF.

V is TRBV6-6 and J is TRBJ1-2; 8 bases match TRBD1. Trimming took 6 bases from V and 4 from J; bases not matched to a gene: 4. Looked up from germline, CDR1 is MNHNY and CDR2 is SVGAGI (reference sequence). CDR3 length: 13 amino acids. CDR3 sequence (DNA): TGTGCCAGCAGCGGACAGGGAATCTATGGCTACACCTTC. It translates to CASSGQGIYGYTF.

The chain links TRBV19 to TRBJ2-2; the D gene is possibly TRBD2 (5 bases). The CDR3 covers 13 residues. The V and J ends lost 3 bases and 6 bases respectively, with 8 bases between them. Germline CDR1 LNHDA, CDR2 SQIVND (reference sequence). CDR3 sequence (DNA): TGTGCCAGTAGTATTGGAGGTTCCGGGGAGCTGTTTTTT. It encodes CASSIGGSGELFF.

The gene calls are TRBV30 and TRBJ2-1; 8 bases line up with TRBD2. V shed 2 bases and J 3 bases; nucleotides not matched to a gene: 9. The CDR3 runs 16 residues. Germline V gene lookup returns CDR1 GTSNPN and CDR2 SVGIG (reference sequence). The CDR3 region has the DNA TGTGCCTGGAGTAGATCGGGCGGGAGGAACTACAATGAGCAGTTCTTC. It yields the protein CAWSRSGGRNYNEQFF.

A word on this clone: Other DNA sequences in this sample translate to the same CDR3. The chain recombines TRBV5-4 with TRBJ2-3, with 7 bases fitting TRBD1. The CDR3 sequence is 14 residues long. After removal of 4 bases from V and 4 bases from J, the junction contained 6 bases not matched to a gene. Germline CDR1 is SGHNT and CDR2 is YYREEE (reference sequence). The CDR3 DNA reads TGTGCCAGCAGCCTCCGACAGGGACCAGATACGCAGTATTTT. Its protein is CASSLRQGPDTQYF.

This rearrangement joins TRBV3-1 (or the pseudogene TRBV3-2) to TRBJ2-7; 16 bases are a match to TRBD2. CDR1 and CDR2 (germline): LGHDT, YNNKEL (reference sequence). V lost 6 bases, J lost 5 bases, and 7 bases stayed unmatched. The CDR3 has 16 residues. The CDR3 sequence is CASRDGTSGRAHEQYF. The DNA of the CDR3 is TGTGCCAGCAGGGACGGGACTAGCGGGAGGGCCCACGAGCAGTACTTC.

The chain has TRBV2 and TRBJ2-2, with TRBD1 matching 9 bases. This CDR3 is built from 13 residues. The trim removed 6 bases at V and 5 bases at J, leaving 1 base unmatched. The V gene's germline CDR1 is SNHLY and CDR2 FYNNEI. The CDR3 reads CASRGQGTGELFF. The CDR3 DNA sequence: TGTGCCAGCAGAGGACAGGGGACCGGGGAGCTGTTTTTT.

This chain links TRBV5-6 with TRBJ1-5; unclear D gene. The CDR3 sequence is 14 residues long. Germline CDR1 is SGHDT and CDR2 is YYEEEE. V was trimmed by 2 bases and J by 0 bases, leaving 6 bases between them. The CDR3 sequence: CASSFRNSNQPQHF. The CDR3 nucleotides read TGTGCCAGCAGCTTCAGGAATAGCAATCAGCCCCAGCATTTT.

V is TRBV7-9 and J is TRBJ1-5; D gene uncertain. The germline CDR1 and CDR2 sequences are SEHNR and FQNEAQ (reference sequence). This CDR3 has 12 residues. The ends were cut back, 4 bases at V and 3 bases at J, with 4 bases in the middle. The CDR3 reads CASSSHNQPQHF. The CDR3 DNA reads TGTGCCAGCAGCTCCCACAATCAGCCCCAGCATTTT.

This clone has only one observation. The genes are TRBV9 and TRBJ2-1; TRBD2 matches at 7 bases. The V and J ends lost 0 bases and 0 bases, in that order; junction bases with no gene match: 12. This CDR3 is 19 amino acids long. CDR1 is SGDLS and CDR2 is YYNGEE in the germline V gene. The CDR3 sequence is CASSVGDGRPRSSYNEQFF. In nucleotides, the CDR3 is TGTGCCAGCAGCGTAGGAGACGGGAGGCCCAGGAGCTCCTACAATGAGCAGTTCTTC.

The CDR3 spells CASKNGGWGETQYF. The CDR3 DNA reads TGCGCCTCAAAAAACGGGGGTTGGGGAGAGACCCAGTACTTC. This chain joins TRBV5-1 and TRBJ2-5, with D maybe TRBD2 (6 bases). Germline V gene data show CDR1 as SGHRS and CDR2 as YFSETQ. This CDR3 spans 14 amino acids. Trimming pared 10 bases from V and 4 bases from J, leaving 20 bases between.

This CDR3 is CASATGGSHNEQFF. The DNA of the CDR3 is TGTGCCAGCGCCACGGGAGGGTCCCACAATGAGCAGTTCTTC. V and J are TRBV7-9 and TRBJ2-1; 8 bases fit TRBD2. This CDR3 has 14 residues. CDR1 and CDR2 (germline): SEHNR, FQNEAQ (reference sequence). V lost 8 bases and J lost 5; bases outside the gene matches: 8. Drawing the rest from reference TRBV7-9 and TRBJ2-1, the complete variable domain is DTGVSQNPRHKITKRGQNVTFRCDPISEHNRLYWYRQTLGQGPEFLTYFQNEAQLEKSRLLSDRFSAERPKGSFSTLEIQRTEQGDSAMYLCASATGGSHNEQFFGPGTRLTVL.

This chain joins TRBV2 and TRBJ2-1, with 9 nucleotides matching TRBD1. Trimming cost V 11 bases and J 7 bases; bases outside gene matches: 6. The CDR3 has 12 amino acids. CDR1 and CDR2 from the germline V gene are SNHLY and FYNNEI. The CDR3 spells CAGTGGWNEQFF. CDR3 DNA: TGTGCCGGAACAGGGGGCTGGAATGAGCAGTTCTTC.

This clone was detected a few times. This chain's CDR3 is CASSSNGQEGYEQYF. In nucleotides, the CDR3 is TGTGCCAGCAGTTCTAACGGACAGGAAGGCTACGAGCAGTACTTC. The rearrangement uses TRBV13 and TRBJ2-7, with 7 bases fitting TRBD1. V trimming: 6 bases; J trimming: 3 bases; junction bases outside the gene matches: 11. Germline V gene data show CDR1 as PRHDT and CDR2 as FYEKMQ (reference sequence). The CDR3 length is 15 residues.

This clone was detected only once. The chain employs TRBV2 and TRBJ1-2; D is uncertain. Deletions cut 7 bases from V and 8 bases from J, with 11 bases between. The germline gives CDR1 SNHLY, CDR2 FYNNEI. The CDR3 consists of 11 residues. As DNA, the CDR3 is TGTGCCAGCACACCCGGGAGGGGCTACACCTTC. The encoded protein is CASTPGRGYTF.

The genes are TRBV18 and TRBJ1-2, with 9 bases lining up with TRBD1. CDR3 length: 15 amino acids. Germline V CDR1 and CDR2: KGHSH, LQKENI. V lost 2 bases to trimming and J lost 2 bases; unmatched junction nucleotides: 3. CDR3 DNA: TGTGCCAGCTCACCAGGGACAGGGAGCAACTATGGCTACACCTTC. Protein: CASSPGTGSNYGYTF.

The chain is built from TRBV6-6 and TRBJ2-3; 14 nucleotides match TRBD2. From germline, CDR1 is MNHNY and CDR2 SVGAGI (reference sequence). This CDR3 contains 16 residues. V lost 4 bases, J lost 6 bases, and 6 bases stayed unmatched. The CDR3 is CASSSGLAGAGDTQYF. CDR3 nucleotide sequence: TGTGCCAGCAGTTCGGGACTAGCGGGAGCTGGGGATACGCAGTATTTT.

The J gene is TRBJ2-1, the V gene TRBV20-1; TRBD1 aligns across 9 bases. J gave up 14 bases and V 5 bases, and 7 bases lay outside the gene matches. CDR1 is DFQATT and CDR2 is SNEGSKA in the germline V gene (reference sequence). The CDR3 sequence is 11 residues long. The CDR3 sequence is CSALRDRDKFF. CDR3 bases: TGCAGTGCTCTCCGGGACAGGGACAAGTTCTTC.

The chain combines TRBV19 with TRBJ2-1; no clear D. The CDR3 consists of 14 residues. Per germline, CDR1 LNHDA and CDR2 SQIVND (reference sequence). Trimming removed 5 bases from V and 5 bases from J, with 13 bases in between. The CDR3 is CASSFSATDNEQFF. CDR3 nucleotide sequence: TGTGCCAGTAGTTTTTCGGCGACTGACAATGAGCAGTTCTTC.

V gene TRBV7-9 combines with J gene TRBJ2-3, with 14 nucleotides matching TRBD2. After removal of 5 bases from V and 1 base from J, the junction contained 5 bases not matched to a gene. From germline, CDR1 is SEHNR and CDR2 FQNEAQ (reference sequence). CDR3 length: 17 residues. The CDR3 DNA sequence: TGTGCCAGCAGCCAGGGACTAGCGGGAGTTCGCACAGATACGCAGTATTTT. Its protein is CASSQGLAGVRTDTQYF.

This chain connects TRBV6-5 to TRBJ1-1, with TRBD1 matching over 10 bases. The CDR3 is 13 amino acids. V was pared by 4 bases and J by 8 bases, with 4 bases of the junction left unmatched. Germline values: CDR1 MNHEY, CDR2 SVGAGI. CDR3 bases: TGTGCCAGCAGTTTTGACAGGGGGCCCGAAGCTTTCTTT. This translates into CASSFDRGPEAFF.

V usage is TRBV19 and J usage is TRBJ1-2; no definite D call. Germline V lookup: CDR1 LNHDA, CDR2 SQIVND (reference sequence). Between the trimmed V and J ends, which lost 7 bases and 4 bases, there was a span of 19 bases. CDR3 length: 15 residues. This CDR3 is CASIPKNQEGYGYTF. Written as DNA, the CDR3 is TGTGCCAGTATCCCAAAAAACCAAGAGGGCTATGGCTACACCTTC.

The rearrangement links TRBV6-1 to TRBJ1-2; D possibly corresponds to TRBD1 (6 bases). The V gene lost 3 bases and the J gene lost 3 bases, with 14 bases spanning the gap. The CDR3 is 15 amino acids. Per the germline V gene, CDR1 is MNHNS and CDR2 is SASEGT. The CDR3 reads CASSEQGQPYYGYTF. In DNA form, the CDR3 reads TGTGCCAGCAGTGAGCAAGGACAGCCTTACTATGGCTACACCTTC.